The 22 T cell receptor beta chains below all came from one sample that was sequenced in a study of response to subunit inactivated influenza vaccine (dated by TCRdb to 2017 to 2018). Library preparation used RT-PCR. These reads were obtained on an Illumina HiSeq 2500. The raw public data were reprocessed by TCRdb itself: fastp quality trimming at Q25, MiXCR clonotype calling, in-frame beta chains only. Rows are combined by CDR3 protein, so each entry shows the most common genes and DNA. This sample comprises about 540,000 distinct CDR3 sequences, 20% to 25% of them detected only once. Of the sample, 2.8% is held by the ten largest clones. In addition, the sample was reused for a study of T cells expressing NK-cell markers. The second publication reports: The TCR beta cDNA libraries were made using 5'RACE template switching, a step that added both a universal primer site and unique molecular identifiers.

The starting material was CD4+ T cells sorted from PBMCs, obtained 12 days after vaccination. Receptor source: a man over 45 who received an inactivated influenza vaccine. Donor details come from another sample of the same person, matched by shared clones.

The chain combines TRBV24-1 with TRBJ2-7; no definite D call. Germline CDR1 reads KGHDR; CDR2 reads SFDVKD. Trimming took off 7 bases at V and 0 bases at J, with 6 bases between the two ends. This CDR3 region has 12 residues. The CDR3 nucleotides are TGTGCCACCAGCGATAACTCCTACGAGCAGTACTTC. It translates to CATSDNSYEQYF.

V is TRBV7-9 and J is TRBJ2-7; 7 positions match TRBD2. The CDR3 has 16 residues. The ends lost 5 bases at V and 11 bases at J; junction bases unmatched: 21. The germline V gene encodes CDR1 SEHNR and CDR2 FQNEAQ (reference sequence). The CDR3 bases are TGTGCCAGCAGCCCCGGCAGCCGTAGCGGGTCGAGGAGGAAGTACTTC. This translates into CASSPGSRSGSRRKYF.

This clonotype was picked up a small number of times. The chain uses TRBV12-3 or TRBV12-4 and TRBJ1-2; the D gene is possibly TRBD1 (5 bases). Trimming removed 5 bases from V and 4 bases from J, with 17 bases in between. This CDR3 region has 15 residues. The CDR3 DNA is TGTGCCAGCAGTCCCCAGGTGGCTGGGGGCTATGGCTACACCTTC. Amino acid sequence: CASSPQVAGGYGYTF.

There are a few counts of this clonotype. The CDR3 protein is CASSLRMSYEQYF. DNA of the CDR3: TGTGCCAGCAGTTTAAGGATGAGCTACGAGCAGTACTTC. The chain links TRBV27 to TRBJ2-7; D is undetermined. Per the germline V gene, CDR1 is MNHEY and CDR2 is SMNVEV (reference sequence). V lost 2 bases, J lost 3 bases, and 8 bases lay in between. This CDR3 comprises 13 residues.

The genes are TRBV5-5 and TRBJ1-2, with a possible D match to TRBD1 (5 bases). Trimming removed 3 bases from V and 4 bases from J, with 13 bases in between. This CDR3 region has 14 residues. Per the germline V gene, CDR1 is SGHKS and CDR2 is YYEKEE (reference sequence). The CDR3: CASSSDTGGYGYTF. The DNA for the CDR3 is TGTGCCAGCAGCTCCGACACGGGGGGCTATGGCTACACCTTC.

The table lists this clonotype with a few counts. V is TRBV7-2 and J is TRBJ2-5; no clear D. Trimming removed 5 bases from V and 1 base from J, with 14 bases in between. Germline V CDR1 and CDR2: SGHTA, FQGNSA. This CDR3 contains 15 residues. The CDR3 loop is CASSPTGRPQETQYF. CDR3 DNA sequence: TGTGCCAGCAGCCCGACTGGCCGGCCCCAAGAGACCCAGTACTTC.

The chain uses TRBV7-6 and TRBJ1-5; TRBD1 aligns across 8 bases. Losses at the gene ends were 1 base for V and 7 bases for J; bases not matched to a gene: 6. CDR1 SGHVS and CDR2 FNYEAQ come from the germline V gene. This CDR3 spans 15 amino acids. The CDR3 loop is CASSLGQGLGQPQHF. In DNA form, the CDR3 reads TGTGCCAGCAGCTTAGGACAGGGGCTGGGACAGCCCCAGCATTTT.

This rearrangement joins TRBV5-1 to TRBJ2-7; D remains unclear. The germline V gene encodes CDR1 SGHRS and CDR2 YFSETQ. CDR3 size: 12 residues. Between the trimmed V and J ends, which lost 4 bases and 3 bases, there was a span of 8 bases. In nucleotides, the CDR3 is TGCGCCAGCAGCCGAGTCGGCTACGAGCAGTACTTC. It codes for CASSRVGYEQYF. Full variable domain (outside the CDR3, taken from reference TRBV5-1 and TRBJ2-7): KAGVTQTPRYLIKTRGQQVTLSCSPISGHRSVSWYQQTPGQGLQFLFEYFSETQRNKGNFPGRFSGRQFSNSRSEMNVSTLELGDSALYLCASSRVGYEQYFGPGTRLTVT.

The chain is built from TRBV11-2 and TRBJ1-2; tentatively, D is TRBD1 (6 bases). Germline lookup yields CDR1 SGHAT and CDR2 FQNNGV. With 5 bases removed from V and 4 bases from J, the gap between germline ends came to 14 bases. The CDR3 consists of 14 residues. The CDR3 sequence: CASSPSTGSYGYTF. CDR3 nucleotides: TGTGCCAGCAGCCCTTCAACAGGGTCCTATGGCTACACCTTC.

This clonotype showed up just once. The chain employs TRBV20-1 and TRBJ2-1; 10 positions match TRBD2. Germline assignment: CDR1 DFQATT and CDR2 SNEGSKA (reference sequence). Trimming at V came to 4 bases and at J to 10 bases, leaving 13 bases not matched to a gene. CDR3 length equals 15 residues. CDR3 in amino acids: CSANAGSGGAGEQFF. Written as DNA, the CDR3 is TGCAGTGCTAACGCCGGGAGCGGGGGGGCCGGCGAGCAGTTCTTC.

The CDR3 DNA is TGTGCCAGCAGCGCGGGACAGGGGGAATTAATAATGTCCTACAATGAGCAGTTCTTC. Residues: CASSAGQGELIMSYNEQFF. The rearrangement joins TRBV9 to TRBJ2-1; TRBD1 matches 11 bases. The V gene's germline CDR1 is SGDLS and CDR2 YYNGEE. This CDR3 is 19 amino acids long. J lost 1 base, V lost 3 bases, and 12 bases had no gene match. Drawing the rest from reference TRBV9 and TRBJ2-1, the complete variable domain is DSGVTQTPKHLITATGQRVTLRCSPRSGDLSVYWYQQSLDQGLQFLIQYYNGEERAKGNILERFSAQQFPDLHSELNLSSLELGDSALYFCASSAGQGELIMSYNEQFFGPGTRLTVL.

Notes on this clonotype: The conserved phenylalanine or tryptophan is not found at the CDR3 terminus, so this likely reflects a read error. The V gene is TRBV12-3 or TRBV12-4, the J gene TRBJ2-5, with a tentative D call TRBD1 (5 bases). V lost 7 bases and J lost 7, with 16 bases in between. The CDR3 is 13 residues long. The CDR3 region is CASTLRGVGTQYC. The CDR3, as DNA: TGTGCCAGCACCCTTAGGGGTGTGGGGACCCAGTACTGC.

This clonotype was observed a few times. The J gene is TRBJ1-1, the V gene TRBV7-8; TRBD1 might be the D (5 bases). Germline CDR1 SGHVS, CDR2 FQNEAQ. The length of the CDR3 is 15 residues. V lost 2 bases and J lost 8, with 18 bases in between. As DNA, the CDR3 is TGTGCCAGCAGCTTAAGCGGGGGAACCGTATTCGAAGCTTTCTTT. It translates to CASSLSGGTVFEAFF.

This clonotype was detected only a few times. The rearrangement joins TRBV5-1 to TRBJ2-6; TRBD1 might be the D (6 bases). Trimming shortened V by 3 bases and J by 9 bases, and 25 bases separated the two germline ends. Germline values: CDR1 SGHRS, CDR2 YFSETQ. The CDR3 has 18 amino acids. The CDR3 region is CASSYSPPRTAGFNVLTF. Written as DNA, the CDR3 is TGCGCCAGCAGCTACTCACCTCCCCGGACAGCCGGATTCAACGTCCTGACTTTC. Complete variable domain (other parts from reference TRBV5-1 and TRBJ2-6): KAGVTQTPRYLIKTRGQQVTLSCSPISGHRSVSWYQQTPGQGLQFLFEYFSETQRNKGNFPGRFSGRQFSNSRSEMNVSTLELGDSALYLCASSYSPPRTAGFNVLTFGAGSRLTVL.

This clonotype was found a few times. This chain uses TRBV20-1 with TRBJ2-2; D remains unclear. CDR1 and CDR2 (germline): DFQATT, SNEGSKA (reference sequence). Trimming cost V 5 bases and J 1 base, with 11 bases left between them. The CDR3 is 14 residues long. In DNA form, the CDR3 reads TGCAGTGCTGCTAGGGTGGGGAACACCGGGGAGCTGTTTTTT. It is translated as CSAARVGNTGELFF.

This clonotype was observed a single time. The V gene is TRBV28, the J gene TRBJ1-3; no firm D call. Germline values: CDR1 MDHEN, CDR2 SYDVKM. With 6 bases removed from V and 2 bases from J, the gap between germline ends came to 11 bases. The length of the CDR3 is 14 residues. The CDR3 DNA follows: TGTGCCAGCAGCCTTTCACATCCTGGAAACACCATATATTTT. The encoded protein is CASSLSHPGNTIYF.

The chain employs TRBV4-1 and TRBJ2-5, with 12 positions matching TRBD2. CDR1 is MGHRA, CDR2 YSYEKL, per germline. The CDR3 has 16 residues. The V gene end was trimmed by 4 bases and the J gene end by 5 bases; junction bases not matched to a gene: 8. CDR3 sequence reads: CASSPDLAGGRETQYF. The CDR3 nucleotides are TGCGCCAGCAGCCCGGATCTAGCGGGAGGGCGGGAGACCCAGTACTTC.

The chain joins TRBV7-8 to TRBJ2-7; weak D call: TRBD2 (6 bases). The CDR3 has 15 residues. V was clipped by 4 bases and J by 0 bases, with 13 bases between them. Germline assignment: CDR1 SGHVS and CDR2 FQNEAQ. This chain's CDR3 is CASSSRLEYSYEQYF. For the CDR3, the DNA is TGTGCCAGCAGCTCCCGACTAGAATACTCCTACGAGCAGTACTTC.

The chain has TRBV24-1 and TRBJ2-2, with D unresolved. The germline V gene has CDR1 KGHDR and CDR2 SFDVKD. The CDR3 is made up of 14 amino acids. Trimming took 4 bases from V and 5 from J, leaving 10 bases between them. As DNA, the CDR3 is TGTGCCACCAGTGAGGGTGGTAGAACCGGGGAGCTGTTTTTT. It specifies CATSEGGRTGELFF.

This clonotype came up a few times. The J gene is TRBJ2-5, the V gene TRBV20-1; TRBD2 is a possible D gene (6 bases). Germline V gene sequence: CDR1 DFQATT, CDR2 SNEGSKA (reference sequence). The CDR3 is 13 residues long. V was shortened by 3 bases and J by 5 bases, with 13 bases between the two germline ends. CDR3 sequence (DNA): TGCAGTGCTAGCCCTAGTCTAGCGGAGACCCAGTACTTC. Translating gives CSASPSLAETQYF.

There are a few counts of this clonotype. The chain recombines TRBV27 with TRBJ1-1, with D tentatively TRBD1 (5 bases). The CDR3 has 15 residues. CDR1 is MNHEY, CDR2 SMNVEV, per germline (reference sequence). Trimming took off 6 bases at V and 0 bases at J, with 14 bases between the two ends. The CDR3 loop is CASRRTQALNTEAFF. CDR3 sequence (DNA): TGTGCCAGCAGGCGAACACAGGCTTTGAACACTGAAGCTTTCTTT.

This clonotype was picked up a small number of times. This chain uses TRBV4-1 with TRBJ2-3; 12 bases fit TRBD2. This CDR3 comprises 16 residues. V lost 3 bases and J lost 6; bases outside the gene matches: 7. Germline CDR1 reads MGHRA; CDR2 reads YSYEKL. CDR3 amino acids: CASSQASGGARDTQYF. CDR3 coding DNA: TGCGCCAGCAGCCAGGCTAGCGGGGGGGCAAGGGATACGCAGTATTTT.